The clone carrying this TCR beta chain was seen at least ten times. One entry per CDR3 protein, called by TCRdb with MiXCR from the RT-PCR reads. This table has 550,000 to 750,000 distinct CDR3 sequences, approximately 14% appearing once. Deletions cut 1 base from V and 5 bases from J, with 20 bases between. Per the germline V gene, CDR1 is DFQATT and CDR2 is SNEGSKA (reference sequence). This CDR3 region has 16 residues. The receptor comes from a female donor in good health, serving as a healthy control. The rearrangement uses TRBV20-1 and TRBJ1-2, with TRBD1 as a possible D gene (6 bases). Sequenced material: memory CD4+ T cells from blood. The CDR3 spells CSARGETGRGTYGYTF. CDR3 nucleotides: TGCAGTGCTAGAGGAGAAACCGGGAGGGGGACTTATGGCTACACCTTC.